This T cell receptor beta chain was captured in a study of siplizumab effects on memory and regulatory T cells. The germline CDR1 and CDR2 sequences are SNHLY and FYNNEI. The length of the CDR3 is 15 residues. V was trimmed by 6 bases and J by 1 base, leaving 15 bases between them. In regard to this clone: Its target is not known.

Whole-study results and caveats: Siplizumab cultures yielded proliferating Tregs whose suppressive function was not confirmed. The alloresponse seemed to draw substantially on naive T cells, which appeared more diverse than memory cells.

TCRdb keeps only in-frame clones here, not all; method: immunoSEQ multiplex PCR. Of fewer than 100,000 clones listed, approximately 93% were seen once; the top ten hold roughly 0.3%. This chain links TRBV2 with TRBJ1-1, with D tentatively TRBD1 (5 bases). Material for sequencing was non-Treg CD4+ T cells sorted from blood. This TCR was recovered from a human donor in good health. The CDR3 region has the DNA TGTGCCAGCAGCCTAGACATCGGGGGGAACACTGAAGCTTTCTTT. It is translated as CASSLDIGGNTEAFF.